The 2 T cell receptor beta chains given below trace back to one sample, sequenced in a study of cytomegalovirus exposure and HLA in healthy donors. The PCR employed 60 Vbeta primers together with 13 Jbeta primers. Libraries were prepared by immunoSEQ multiplex PCR; TCRdb keeps only in-frame clonotypes and omits some of them. The sample contains some 200,000 clones, around 89% of which appear only once. The sample consisted of PBMCs. These receptors all come from a young woman in good health and CMV-seronegative.

The rearrangement joins TRBV2 to TRBJ2-3; TRBD2 matches 9 bases. With 3 bases clipped from V and 3 bases from J, the junction kept 7 bases outside the gene matches. CDR3 size: 16 residues. The germline V gene has CDR1 SNHLY and CDR2 FYNNEI. DNA of the CDR3: TGTGCCAGCAGTGATGGCGGGGGGGCCGAGACAGATACGCAGTATTTT. It specifies CASSDGGGAETDTQYF. Full variable domain (rest looked up from reference TRBV2 and TRBJ2-3): EPEVTQTPSHQVTQMGQEVILRCVPISNHLYFYWYRQILGQKVEFLVSFYNNEISEKSEIFDDQFSVERPDGSNFTLKIRSTKLEDSAMYFCASSDGGGAETDTQYFGPGTRLTVL.

About this clone: At one end, the junction sequence differs from germline, possibly due to a read error. The chain combines TRBV7-9 with TRBJ1-2; no clear D. This CDR3 comprises 16 residues. CDR1 SEHNR and CDR2 FQNEAQ come from the germline V gene (reference sequence). The CDR3 sequence is CSSSNSVFAGLYGYTF. CDR3 in DNA: TGTTCCAGCAGCAATAGCGTCTTTGCTGGCCTCTATGGCTACACCTTC.